The text below deals with one T cell receptor (beta chain). Adults between roughly 18 and 95 years of age took part from 24 US areas. Two negative PCRs, clearance, or symptom resolution characterized the recovered Cohort 3 donors. These data come from a study of blood T cell repertoires in COVID-19. Study-level information: The United States, Italy and Spain provided the acute and convalescent COVID-19 samples. Sample material is recorded as cDNA or gDNA derived from T cells, B-cell-depleted T cells, or PBMCs.

This table comes from immunoSEQ multiplex PCR, and its TCRdb copy is limited to in-frame clones, with some not included. This table holds a few hundred thousand clones, about 90% found once. The TCR was taken from a woman between 25 and 40 years old who had recovered from COVID-19. The material sequenced was PBMCs or T cells enriched from blood (not recorded which).

Written as DNA, the CDR3 is TGTGCCAGCAGACCGGGGGGATCGAGGAACACTGAAGCTTTCTTT. Protein: CASRPGGSRNTEAFF. The chain uses TRBV28 and TRBJ1-1, with TRBD1 as a possible D gene (5 bases). The CDR3 totals 15 residues. V lost 6 bases and J 1 base, leaving 15 bases between the germline ends. In germline, CDR1 is MDHEN, CDR2 SYDVKM.